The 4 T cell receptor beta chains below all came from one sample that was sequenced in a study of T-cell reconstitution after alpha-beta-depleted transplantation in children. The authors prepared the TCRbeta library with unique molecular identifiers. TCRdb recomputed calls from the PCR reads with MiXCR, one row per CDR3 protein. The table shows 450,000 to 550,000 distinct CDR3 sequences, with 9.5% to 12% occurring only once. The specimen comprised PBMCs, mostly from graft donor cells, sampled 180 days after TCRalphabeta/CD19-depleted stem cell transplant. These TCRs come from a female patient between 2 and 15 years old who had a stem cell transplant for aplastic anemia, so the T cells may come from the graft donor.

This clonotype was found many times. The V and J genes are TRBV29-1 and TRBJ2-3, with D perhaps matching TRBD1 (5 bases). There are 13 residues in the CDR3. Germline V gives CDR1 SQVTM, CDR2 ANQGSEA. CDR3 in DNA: TGCAGTGTCGGGCAGGGCCCCACAGATACGCAGTATTTT. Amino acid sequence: CSVGQGPTDTQYF.

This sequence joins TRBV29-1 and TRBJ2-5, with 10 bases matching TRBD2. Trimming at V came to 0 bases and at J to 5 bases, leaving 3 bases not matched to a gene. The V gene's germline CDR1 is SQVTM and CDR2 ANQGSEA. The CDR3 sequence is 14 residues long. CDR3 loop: CSVEDLAGVETQYF. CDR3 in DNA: TGCAGCGTTGAAGATCTAGCGGGAGTGGAGACCCAGTACTTC.

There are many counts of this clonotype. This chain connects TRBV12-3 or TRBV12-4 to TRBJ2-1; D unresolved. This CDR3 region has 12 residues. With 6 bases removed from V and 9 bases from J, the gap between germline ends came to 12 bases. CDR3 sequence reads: CASSGPPGEQFF. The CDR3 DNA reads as TGTGCCAGCAGCGGCCCCCCCGGTGAGCAGTTCTTC.

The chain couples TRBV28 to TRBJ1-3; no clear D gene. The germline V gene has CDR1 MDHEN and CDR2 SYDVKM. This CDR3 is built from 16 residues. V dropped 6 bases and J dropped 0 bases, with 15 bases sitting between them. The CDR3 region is CASRARPVYSGNTIYF. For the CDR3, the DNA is TGTGCCAGCAGGGCACGTCCAGTCTACTCTGGAAACACCATATATTTT.